This entry features one T cell receptor (beta chain) sequence. In the authors' methods: Reference gene primer amplification gave estimated nucleated cell counts. Assay used: immunoSEQ multiplex PCR; TCRdb lists only in-frame clones, some missing. The V and J calls and the clone size are those of that table, but D and trimming were determined from the DNA. This table holds around 130,000 clones, roughly 90% found once. The germline gives CDR1 LGHNA, CDR2 YSLEER. With 4 bases removed from V and 7 bases from J, the gap between germline ends came to 19 bases. The CDR3 has 15 residues. This sample is drawn from a study of blood T cell repertoires in COVID-19. Overall study: Sites across the United States, Italy and Spain contributed samples from acute and convalescent COVID-19. T cells, B-cell-depleted T cells, or PBMCs supplied cDNA or gDNA.

The source material was peripheral blood. The V call is TRBV4-3, the J call TRBJ1-2, with TRBD1 as a possible D gene (6 bases). The receptor was derived from a man in his sixties or seventies with active COVID-19. The CDR3 nucleotides are TGCGCCAGCAGCCCGCGGGGGCTAGCGGGAGGTGGCTACACCTTC. Protein product: CASSPRGLAGGGYTF.